These 6 T cell receptor beta chains were sequenced from one sample in a study of T cells in Graves' hyperthyroidism and ophthalmopathy. RNA transcripts were the template for amplifying TCR beta CDR3 regions. With the HTBI primer set, the TCR CDR3 went through a first round of RT-PCR. Via MiXCR, TCRdb re-called the multiplex PCR reads, giving one row per CDR3 protein. Among approximately 630,000 distinct CDR3 sequences, under 20% were seen once, and the ten largest hold approximately 3.9%. Sequences were obtained from blood. These receptors originate from a woman in her twenties or thirties with Graves' hyperthyroidism.

The rearrangement uses TRBV20-1 and TRBJ2-7, with TRBD1 matching 11 bases. This CDR3 has 14 amino acids. The germline gives CDR1 DFQATT, CDR2 SNEGSKA (reference sequence). V dropped 5 bases and J dropped 4; count of bases not matched to a gene: 7. The CDR3 loop reads CSADTGTGGYEQYF. Written as DNA, the CDR3 is TGCAGTGCTGATACCGGGACAGGGGGTTACGAGCAGTACTTC.

This clonotype has ten or more counts. This chain links TRBV28 with TRBJ2-7; possible D gene TRBD1, 6 bases. Between the trimmed V and J ends, which lost 2 bases and 6 bases, there was a span of 14 bases. The CDR3 consists of 14 residues. The germline V gene has CDR1 MDHEN and CDR2 SYDVKM. CDR3 protein: CASSLEQGSREQYF. In DNA, the CDR3 is TGTGCCAGCAGTTTAGAACAGGGTTCTCGCGAGCAGTACTTC.

This clonotype was counted many times. J is TRBJ2-3 and V is TRBV7-2; possible D gene TRBD1, 5 bases. V was trimmed by 1 base and J by 2 bases, leaving 7 bases between them. CDR1 is SGHTA and CDR2 is FQGNSA in the germline V gene. CDR3 length: 14 residues. CDR3 loop: CASSLVGPTDTQYF. In DNA, the CDR3 is TGTGCCAGCAGCTTAGTGGGGCCCACAGATACGCAGTATTTT. The whole variable domain, filled in from reference TRBV7-2 and TRBJ2-3, reads GAGVSQSPSNKVTEKGKDVELRCDPISGHTALYWYRQSLGQGLEFLIYFQGNSAPDKSGLPSDRFSAERTGGSVSTLTIQRTQQEDSAVYLCASSLVGPTDTQYFGPGTRLTVL.

This clonotype occurred many times. The chain employs TRBV2 and TRBJ2-4; TRBD2 aligns across 10 bases. This CDR3 has 16 residues. The V gene end was trimmed by 4 bases and the J gene end by 9 bases; junction bases not matched to a gene: 12. CDR1 and CDR2 from the germline V gene are SNHLY and FYNNEI. The chain's CDR3 is CASSVGSSGGPTIQYF. For the CDR3, the DNA is TGTGCCAGCAGTGTTGGGTCTAGCGGGGGACCGACCATTCAGTACTTC.

This clonotype was detected ten times or more. V and J are TRBV28 and TRBJ1-5; the D is unclear. CDR1 and CDR2 (germline): MDHEN, SYDVKM. V lost 8 bases and J 1 base, leaving 12 bases between the germline ends. This CDR3 contains 14 residues. The CDR3 DNA is TGTGCCAGCTTTTTGGATCAAAGCAATCAGCCCCAGCATTTT. Protein: CASFLDQSNQPQHF.

The chain carries TRBV5-4 and TRBJ2-1; D gene uncertain. Germline V CDR1 and CDR2: SGHNT, YYREEE (reference sequence). The CDR3 totals 14 residues. V lost 10 bases and J 2 bases, leaving 16 bases between the germline ends. CDR3 coding DNA: TGTGCCTTCCATGTCGCAGGCGCCTACAATGAGCAGTTCTTC. It translates to CAFHVAGAYNEQFF.